This T cell receptor beta chain is drawn from a study of blood T cell repertoires in COVID-19. About the study: Acute and convalescent COVID-19 samples came from the United States, Italy and Spain. Nucleic acid was either cDNA or gDNA, and it came from T cells, B-cell-depleted T cells, or PBMCs.

The CDR3 totals 15 residues. V was shortened by 8 bases and J by 0 bases, with 17 bases between the two germline ends. Germline V gene lookup returns CDR1 MNHNY and CDR2 SVGAGI (reference sequence). In the original processing: Researchers report that nucleated cell counts were estimated from reference gene primer amplification. Assay used: immunoSEQ multiplex PCR; TCRdb lists only in-frame clones, some missing. From that table come the V and J calls and clone size; the DNA was used to work out D and trimming. The data contain a few hundred thousand clones, approximately 82% of them singletons. The sequenced sample was peripheral blood. The TCR sequence derives from a woman between 40 and 55 years old who had recovered from COVID-19. J is TRBJ2-7 and V is TRBV6-6, with D tentatively TRBD2 (5 bases). In nucleotides, the CDR3 is TGTGCCAGCCGGGCACCGGGATTAAGCTCCTACGAGCAGTACTTC. This encodes CASRAPGLSSYEQYF.